This passage covers 3 T cell receptor beta chains from one sample sequenced in a study of T-cell memory formation after mild COVID-19. TCRdb ran MiXCR on the 5' RACE reads and lists one entry per CDR3 protein. The sample records hundreds of thousands of distinct CDR3 sequences, 20% to 25% being singletons. Material: PBMCs or a T cell subset sorted from them (not recorded which). All receptors derive from an adult woman who had mild COVID-19 (a few samples of this study predate the infection). Cell type and time point are not known.

The chain is built from TRBV14 and TRBJ2-3, with 8 bases matching TRBD2. This CDR3 comprises 16 residues. Trimming took 1 base from V and 4 from J; bases not matched to a gene: 7. The germline CDR1 and CDR2 sequences are SGHDN and FVKESK. The CDR3 coding sequence is TGTGCCAGCAGCCAAGTGAGGACTAGCAGGCCAGATACGCAGTATTTT. Translated, it gives CASSQVRTSRPDTQYF. The full variable domain, its missing parts supplied by reference TRBV14 and TRBJ2-3, is EAGVTQFPSHSVIEKGQTVTLRCDPISGHDNLYWYRRVMGKEIKFLLHFVKESKQDESGMPNNRFLAERTGGTYSTLKVQPAELEDSGVYFCASSQVRTSRPDTQYFGPGTRLTVL.

The chain has TRBV9 and TRBJ2-1; 7 bases map to TRBD1. V shed 0 bases and J 7 bases; nucleotides not matched to a gene: 4. The CDR3 sequence is 14 residues long. Germline V gene lookup returns CDR1 SGDLS and CDR2 YYNGEE. The CDR3, as DNA: TGTGCCAGCAGCGTAGAGGGGGCCAGTAATGAGCAGTTCTTC. Encoded protein: CASSVEGASNEQFF.

A few counts support this clonotype. The rearrangement links TRBV29-1 to TRBJ2-1; maybe TRBD2 (6 bases). This CDR3 is built from 16 residues. The V and J ends lost 1 base and 0 bases respectively, with 13 bases between them. Germline CDR1 is SQVTM and CDR2 is ANQGSEA. The CDR3 loop reads CSVEGGDYHSYNEQFF. In DNA, the CDR3 is TGCAGCGTTGAAGGGGGGGATTACCACTCCTACAATGAGCAGTTCTTC.